A selection of T cell receptor beta chains follows, all from one sample in a study of T cells in Graves' hyperthyroidism and ophthalmopathy. A single record per CDR3 protein comes from TCRdb applying MiXCR to the multiplex PCR reads. The repertoire includes 500,000 to 600,000 distinct CDR3 sequences, 40% to 55% of them detected once, and 7.5% to 8.5% sits in the top ten. Material: peripheral blood or thyroid tissue (not recorded which). The source of these receptors is a young woman with Graves' hyperthyroidism. Both conserved end residues are part of each CDR3. D genes are given only for firm matches. Clone size is given for some rows only: seen once, a few or many times, or a class if the clone is expanded.

J gene | clone size | V gene | D gene | CDR3 DNA | CDR3 protein
TRBJ2-5 | many | TRBV9 | - | TGTGCCAGCAGCTACCTAGAAGCGGAGACCCAGTACTTC | CASSYLEAETQYF
TRBJ2-2 | few | TRBV7-9 | TRBD2 | TGTGCCAGCAGCACGAGTAGGAGGGTAGCGGGAGGGCTCGTCACCGGGGAGCTGTTTTTT | CASSTSRRVAGGLVTGELFF
TRBJ2-2 | many | TRBV10-3 | TRBD1 | TGTGCCATCAGTTGGACAGGCCCGAACACCGGGGAGCTGTTTTTT | CAISWTGPNTGELFF
TRBJ2-2 | - | TRBV2 | TRBD1 | TGTGCCAGCAGGGACAGGGCCGGCAAAAGGGAGCTGTTTTTT | CASRDRAGKRELFF
TRBJ1-3 | many | TRBV7-8 | TRBD1 | TGTGCCAGCAGCTCACAGGGGGTTCGCTCTGGAAACACCATATATTTT | CASSSQGVRSGNTIYF
TRBJ2-7 | once | TRBV20-1 | TRBD2 | TGCAGTGCGGGACTAGCGGGGGCTCGGGACGAGCAGTACTTC | CSAGLAGARDEQYF
TRBJ2-2 | many | TRBV20-1 | - | TGCAGTGCTAGAGGACTGGGAGACACCGGGGAGCTGTTTTTT | CSARGLGDTGELFF
TRBJ2-2 | many | TRBV2 | TRBD1 | TGTGCCAGCACCGACAGGGGGCCCGGGGAGCTGTTTTTT | CASTDRGPGELFF
TRBJ1-1 | many | TRBV5-4 | - | TGTGCCAGCAGCTTGGACGGGGCCACTGAAGCTTTCTTT | CASSLDGATEAFF
TRBJ2-7 | - | TRBV12-5 | - | TGTGCTAGTGGTTTGGCCCACAGGGTGCCCTACGAGCAGTACTTC | CASGLAHRVPYEQYF
TRBJ1-2 | many | TRBV6-5 | TRBD1 | TGTGCCAGCAGTACCTCCGAGGACAGGGTGGATGGCTACACCTTC | CASSTSEDRVDGYTF
TRBJ2-7 | - | TRBV7-6 | - | TGTGCCAGCAGCATCCTTGGGAGGGAGCAGTACTTC | CASSILGREQYF
TRBJ2-7 | many | TRBV12-3/TRBV12-4 | TRBD2 | TGTGCCAGCAGAAAACTAGCGGTCTCCTACGAGCAGTACTTC | CASRKLAVSYEQYF
TRBJ2-2 | few | TRBV12-3/TRBV12-4 | - | TGTGCCAGCAGTTTGCACGGGAGCGTAGGCACCGGGGAGCTGTTTTTT | CASSLHGSVGTGELFF
TRBJ2-7 | - | TRBV13 | TRBD2 | TGTGCCAGCAGCTTACTCCTAGCGGGCTACGAGCAGTACTTC | CASSLLLAGYEQYF
TRBJ2-7 | many | TRBV5-1 | TRBD2 | TGCGCCAGCAGCTTGGGCCTAGCGGGAGGTTACTACGAGCAGTACTTC | CASSLGLAGGYYEQYF